This T cell receptor beta chain came from a study of blood T cell repertoires in COVID-19. Turning to the study itself: COVID-19 samples, acute and convalescent, were from the United States, Italy and Spain. PBMCs, B-cell-depleted T cells, or T cells were the source of the cDNA or gDNA that made up the material.

The CDR3 is 14 residues long. The germline gives CDR1 GTSNPN, CDR2 SVGIG (reference sequence). Trimming removed 5 bases from V and 0 bases from J; junction bases left unmatched: 1. Among Cohort 3 donors, those recovered had two negative PCRs, clearance, or symptom resolution. Original data processing: Reference gene primers were amplified, and this amplification served to estimate nucleated cell counts. Sequenced by immunoSEQ multiplex PCR; TCRdb stores in-frame clones only, minus some. The V and J calls and clone size were taken over from that table, and D and trimming were inferred from the DNA. In the table there are fewer than 400,000 clones, around nine tenths of which are singletons.

The chain recombines TRBV30 with TRBJ2-3, with 11 bases aligning to TRBD2. Sequenced material: PBMCs or T cells enriched from blood (not recorded which). The clonotype originates from a man younger than 40 who had recovered from COVID-19. The CDR3: CAWRLAGSTDTQYF. CDR3 DNA sequence: TGTGCCTGGCGACTAGCGGGGAGCACAGATACGCAGTATTTT.